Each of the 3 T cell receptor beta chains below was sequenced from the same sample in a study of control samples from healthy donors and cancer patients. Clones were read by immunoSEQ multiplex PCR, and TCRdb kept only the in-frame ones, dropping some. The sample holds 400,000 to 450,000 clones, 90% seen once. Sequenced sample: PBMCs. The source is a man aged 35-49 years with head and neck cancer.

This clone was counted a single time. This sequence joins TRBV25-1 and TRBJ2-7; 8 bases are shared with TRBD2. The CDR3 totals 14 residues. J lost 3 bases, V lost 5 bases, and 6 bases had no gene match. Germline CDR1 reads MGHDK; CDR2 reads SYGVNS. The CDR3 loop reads CASSPAGGGYEQYF. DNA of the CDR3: TGTGCCAGCAGTCCCGCCGGGGGGGGCTACGAGCAGTACTTC.

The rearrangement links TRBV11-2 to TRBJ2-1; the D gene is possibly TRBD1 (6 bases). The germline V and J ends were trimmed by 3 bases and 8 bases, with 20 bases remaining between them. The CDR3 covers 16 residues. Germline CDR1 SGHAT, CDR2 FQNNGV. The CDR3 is CASSLRTEHFSDEQFF. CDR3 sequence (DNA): TGTGCCAGCAGCTTGAGGACAGAGCACTTTTCCGATGAGCAGTTCTTC.

The CDR3 nucleotides are TGTGCCAGCAGCTTATACGGGACTCCTAACTATGGCTACACCTTC. Its translation: CASSLYGTPNYGYTF. The V and J genes are TRBV9 and TRBJ1-2; a possible D gene is TRBD1 (5 bases). The CDR3 has 15 amino acids. Germline V CDR1 and CDR2: SGDLS, YYNGEE. V lost 4 bases, J lost 0 bases, and 13 bases lay in between.